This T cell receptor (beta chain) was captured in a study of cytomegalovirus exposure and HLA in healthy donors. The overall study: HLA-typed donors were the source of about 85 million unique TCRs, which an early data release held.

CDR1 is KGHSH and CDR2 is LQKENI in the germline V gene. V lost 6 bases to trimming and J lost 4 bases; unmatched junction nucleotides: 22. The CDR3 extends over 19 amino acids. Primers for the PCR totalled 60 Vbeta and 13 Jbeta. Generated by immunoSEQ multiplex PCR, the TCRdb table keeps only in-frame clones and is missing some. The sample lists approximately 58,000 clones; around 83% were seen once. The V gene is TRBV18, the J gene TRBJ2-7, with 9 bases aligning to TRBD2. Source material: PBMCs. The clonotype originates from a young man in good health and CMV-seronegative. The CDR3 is CASSPGTGLRAGGYYEQYF. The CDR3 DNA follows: TGTGCCAGCTCTCCCGGGACGGGCTTGCGAGCGGGAGGTTATTACGAGCAGTACTTC.